What follows are 18 T cell receptor beta chains derived from one specimen sequenced in a study of shared clonotypes between healthy human individuals. Clones were read by immunoSEQ multiplex PCR, and TCRdb kept only the in-frame ones, dropping some. The table lists approximately 1,000,000 clones, around three quarters of them singletons. The source material was memory CD4+ T cells from PBMCs. The subset: CD45RA-negative fraction. These receptors all stem from a man younger than 35 in good health. Some clones in this sample may be carry-over from other donors' samples.

The rearrangement uses TRBV18 and TRBJ1-2; TRBD1 aligns across 11 bases. Germline CDR1 is KGHSH and CDR2 is LQKENI. V lost 5 bases to trimming and J lost 7 bases; unmatched junction nucleotides: 9. The CDR3 runs 15 residues. CDR3 DNA sequence: TGTGCCAGCTCAGGGACAGGGGGGTCTGACGCTGGCTACACCTTC. As protein: CASSGTGGSDAGYTF.

This clone came up a few times. The V and J genes are TRBV6-1 and TRBJ2-5; no clear D gene. CDR1 is MNHNS, CDR2 SASEGT, per germline. V lost 2 bases and J 4 bases, leaving 5 bases between the germline ends. The CDR3 totals 12 residues. CDR3 in amino acids: CASSEIRETQYF. CDR3 sequence (DNA): TGTGCCAGCAGTGAAATAAGAGAGACCCAGTACTTC.

This sequence joins TRBV20-1 and TRBJ1-2; unclear D gene. Germline CDR1 and CDR2: DFQATT and SNEGSKA (reference sequence). The CDR3 is made up of 11 amino acids. Trimming took 2 bases from V and 8 from J, leaving 9 bases between them. In DNA form, the CDR3 reads TGCAGTGCTAGAATGACGGAGGGCTACACCTTC. This translates into CSARMTEGYTF.

Points on this clone: The identical CDR3 is also encoded by other nucleotide sequences in the sample. The CDR3 reads CASSSTGTANQPQHF. The CDR3 DNA reads as TGTGCCAGCAGCTCAACCGGGACAGCGAATCAGCCCCAGCATTTT. V is TRBV7-2 and J is TRBJ1-5; 7 bases fit TRBD1. The germline CDR1 and CDR2 sequences are SGHTA and FQGNSA. The CDR3 length is 15 residues. With V trimmed by 4 bases and J by 4 bases, 7 bases remained unmatched.

The gene calls are TRBV7-8 and TRBJ2-5; D call uncertain. V was pared by 1 base and J by 2 bases, with 2 bases between. This CDR3 is 12 amino acids long. The germline V gene has CDR1 SGHVS and CDR2 FQNEAQ. The CDR3 nucleotides read TGTGCCAGCAGCTTAGTACAAGAGACCCAGTACTTC. Its translation is CASSLVQETQYF. Filled out from reference TRBV7-8 and TRBJ2-5, the complete variable domain reads GAGVSQSPRYKVAKRGQDVALRCDPISGHVSLFWYQQALGQGPEFLTYFQNEAQLDKSGLPSDRFFAERPEGSVSTLKIQRTQQEDSAVYLCASSLVQETQYFGPGTRLLVL.

CDR3 in amino acids: CASSFPGEKTQYF. CDR3 bases: TGTGCCAGCAGCTTCCCAGGGGAGAAGACCCAGTACTTC. This chain uses TRBV5-4 with TRBJ2-5, with D perhaps matching TRBD1 (6 bases). V was shortened by 2 bases and J by 6 bases, with 11 bases between the two germline ends. This CDR3 is 13 amino acids long. Per germline, CDR1 SGHNT and CDR2 YYREEE (reference sequence). The full variable domain, rest sourced from reference TRBV5-4 and TRBJ2-5, is ETGVTQSPTHLIKTRGQQVTLRCSSQSGHNTVSWYQQALGQGPQFIFQYYREEENGRGNFPPRFSGLQFPNYSSELNVNALELDDSALYLCASSFPGEKTQYFGPGTRLLVL.

The chain recombines TRBV18 with TRBJ2-3; 8 bases align to TRBD2. V was pared by 6 bases and J by 10 bases, with 9 bases of the junction left unmatched. The CDR3 covers 13 residues. The germline CDR1 and CDR2 sequences are KGHSH and LQKENI. CDR3: CASSRELAEAQYF. CDR3 DNA: TGTGCCAGCTCTCGCGAACTAGCGGAAGCGCAGTATTTT.

This clone appeared once. The chain has TRBV11-3 and TRBJ2-2; a weak D match, TRBD1 (5 bases). The length of the CDR3 is 16 residues. The V gene lost 5 bases and the J gene lost 4 bases, with 17 bases spanning the gap. The V gene's germline CDR1 is SGHNT and CDR2 YENEEA. The CDR3 reads CASSPRVRTGTGELFF. For the CDR3, the DNA is TGTGCCAGCAGCCCCCGGGTCAGAACAGGCACCGGGGAGCTGTTTTTT.

V and J are TRBV15 and TRBJ1-5; 7 bases match TRBD1. CDR3 length: 15 residues. The J segment lost 2 bases and the V segment lost 2 bases, leaving 3 bases of the junction unmatched. Germline V lookup: CDR1 LNHNV, CDR2 YYDKDF (reference sequence). CDR3 in amino acids: CATSRQGGGNQPQHF. CDR3 bases: TGTGCCACCAGCAGACAGGGGGGGGGCAATCAGCCCCAGCATTTT.

The V call is TRBV7-8, the J call TRBJ2-1; TRBD2 aligns across 7 bases. Per the germline V gene, CDR1 is SGHVS and CDR2 is FQNEAQ. J was trimmed by 0 bases and V by 1 base; bases with no gene match: 15. This CDR3 comprises 20 residues. The CDR3 DNA reads as TGTGCCAGCAGCTTAGAGTATCGGCTAGCGGTCGAGAGCTCCTACAATGAGCAGTTCTTC. Its protein is CASSLEYRLAVESSYNEQFF.

The rearrangement uses TRBV5-1 and TRBJ2-1, with 8 bases fitting TRBD1. J lost 5 bases, V lost 0 bases, and 4 bases had no gene match. This CDR3 comprises 15 residues. In germline, CDR1 is SGHRS, CDR2 YFSETQ. The CDR3 DNA is TGCGCCAGCAGCTTGGGGGACAGGTTCCACAATGAGCAGTTCTTC. Amino acids: CASSLGDRFHNEQFF. Using reference TRBV5-1 and TRBJ2-1 for the parts outside the CDR3, the full variable domain is KAGVTQTPRYLIKTRGQQVTLSCSPISGHRSVSWYQQTPGQGLQFLFEYFSETQRNKGNFPGRFSGRQFSNSRSEMNVSTLELGDSALYLCASSLGDRFHNEQFFGPGTRLTVL.

The chain links TRBV2 to TRBJ2-5; tentatively, D is TRBD1 or TRBD2 (6 bases each). Germline-derived CDR1 and CDR2 are SNHLY and FYNNEI. CDR3 length equals 16 residues. V was shortened by 1 base and J by 4 bases, with 16 bases between the two germline ends. CDR3 nucleotide sequence: TGTGCCAGCAGTGAAGATCTGGGAGGACAGAGAGAGACCCAGTACTTC. Protein sequence: CASSEDLGGQRETQYF.

The chain couples TRBV2 to TRBJ2-2; D uncertain. The V gene lost 0 bases and the J gene lost 6 bases, with 8 bases spanning the gap. This CDR3 spans 14 amino acids. Germline CDR1 and CDR2: SNHLY and FYNNEI. Written as DNA, the CDR3 is TGTGCCAGCAGTGAAGCGGCGGCCGCCGGGGAGCTGTTTTTT. As protein: CASSEAAAAGELFF.

The chain has TRBV5-1 and TRBJ1-3; possible D gene TRBD1, 6 bases. The CDR3 length is 14 residues. Deletions cut 0 bases from V and 6 bases from J, with 10 bases between. CDR1 and CDR2 (germline): SGHRS, YFSETQ. Here the CDR3 DNA reads TGCGCCAGCAGCTTGGACAGGGCGATAAACACCATATATTTT. Its protein product is CASSLDRAINTIYF.

The chain carries TRBV28 and TRBJ1-1, with D tentatively TRBD1 (5 bases). The V and J ends lost 5 bases and 1 base respectively, with 14 bases between them. Germline V gives CDR1 MDHEN, CDR2 SYDVKM. The CDR3 covers 15 residues. The CDR3 nucleotides read TGTGCCAGCAGTACCGCGCGGCAGGGGAACACTGAAGCTTTCTTT. It codes for CASSTARQGNTEAFF.

The chain couples TRBV6-1 to TRBJ1-4, with D hard to call. This CDR3 has 14 residues. CDR1 is MNHNS, CDR2 SASEGT, per germline. V shed 5 bases and J shed 4 bases, with 11 bases lying between them. This CDR3 reads CASSPGGVNEKLFF. CDR3 bases: TGTGCCAGCAGTCCGGGTGGGGTTAATGAAAAACTGTTTTTT.

The chain employs TRBV27 and TRBJ1-5, with TRBD1 matching over 8 bases. The CDR3 is 15 amino acids. In germline, CDR1 is MNHEY, CDR2 SMNVEV (reference sequence). Trimming cost V 1 base and J 7 bases; bases outside gene matches: 6. CDR3 in amino acids: CASSLWAGGLQPQHF. The CDR3 DNA reads TGTGCCAGCAGTTTATGGGCAGGGGGCTTGCAGCCCCAGCATTTT.

The V call is TRBV18, the J call TRBJ1-1; 11 bases are a match to TRBD1. Germline lookup yields CDR1 KGHSH and CDR2 LQKENI. J was trimmed by 11 bases and V by 6 bases; bases with no gene match: 14. This CDR3 region has 15 residues. In nucleotides, the CDR3 is TGTGCCAGCTCGAACCAAGGCCCGGACAGGGGGCTCGCTTTCTTT. Protein: CASSNQGPDRGLAFF. Drawing the rest from reference TRBV18 and TRBJ1-1, the complete variable domain is NAGVMQNPRHLVRRRGQEARLRCSPMKGHSHVYWYRQLPEEGLKFMVYLQKENIIDESGMPKERFSAEFPKEGPSILRIQQVVRGDSAAYFCASSNQGPDRGLAFFGQGTRLTVV.